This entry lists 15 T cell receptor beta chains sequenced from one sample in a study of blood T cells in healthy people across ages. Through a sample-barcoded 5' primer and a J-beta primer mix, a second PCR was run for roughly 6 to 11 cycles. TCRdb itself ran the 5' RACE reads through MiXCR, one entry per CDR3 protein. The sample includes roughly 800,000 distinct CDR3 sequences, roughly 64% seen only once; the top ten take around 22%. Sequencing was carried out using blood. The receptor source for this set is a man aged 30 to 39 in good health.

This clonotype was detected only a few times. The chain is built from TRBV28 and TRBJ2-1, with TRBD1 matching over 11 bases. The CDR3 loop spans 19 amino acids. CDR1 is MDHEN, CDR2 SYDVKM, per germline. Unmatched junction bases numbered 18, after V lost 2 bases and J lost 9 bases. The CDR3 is CASSLGGILGQGVNFEQFF. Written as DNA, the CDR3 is TGTGCCAGCAGTTTAGGGGGAATCCTGGGACAGGGGGTTAATTTTGAGCAGTTCTTC.

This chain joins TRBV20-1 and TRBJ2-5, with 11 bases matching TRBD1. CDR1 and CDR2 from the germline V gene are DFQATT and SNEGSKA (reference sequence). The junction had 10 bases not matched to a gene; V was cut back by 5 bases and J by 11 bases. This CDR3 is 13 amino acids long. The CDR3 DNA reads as TGCAGTGCTTCGACCGGGACAGGGGGTGAGCAGTACTTC. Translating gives CSASTGTGGEQYF.

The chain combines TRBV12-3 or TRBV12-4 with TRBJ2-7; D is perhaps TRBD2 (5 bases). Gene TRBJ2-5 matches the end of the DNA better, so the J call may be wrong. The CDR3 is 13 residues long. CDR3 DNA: TGTGCCAGCGGTGGAGGTTTTGGAGAGACCCAGTACTTC. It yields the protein CASGGGFGETQYF.

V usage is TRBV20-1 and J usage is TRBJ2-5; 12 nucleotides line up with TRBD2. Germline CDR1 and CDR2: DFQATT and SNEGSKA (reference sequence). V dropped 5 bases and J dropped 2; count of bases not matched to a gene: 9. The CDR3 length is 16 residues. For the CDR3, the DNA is TGCAGTGCTGTCGGACTAGCGGGACCGATACAAGAGACCCAGTACTTC. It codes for CSAVGLAGPIQETQYF.

CDR3 amino acids: CASSPGQGAIGANVLTF. The CDR3 nucleotides read TGTGCCAGCTCACCGGGACAGGGGGCAATTGGGGCCAACGTCCTGACTTTC. This chain connects TRBV18 to TRBJ2-6; 12 nucleotides match TRBD1. Germline CDR1 reads KGHSH; CDR2 reads LQKENI. The CDR3 is made up of 17 amino acids. Unmatched junction bases numbered 3, after V lost 3 bases and J lost 3 bases.

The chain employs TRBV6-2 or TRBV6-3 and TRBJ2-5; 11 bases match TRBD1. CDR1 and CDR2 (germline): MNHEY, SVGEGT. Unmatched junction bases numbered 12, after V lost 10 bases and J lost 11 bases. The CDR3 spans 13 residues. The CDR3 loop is CATKGQGVEEQYF. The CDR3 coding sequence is TGTGCCACCAAGGGACAGGGGGTCGAGGAGCAGTACTTC.

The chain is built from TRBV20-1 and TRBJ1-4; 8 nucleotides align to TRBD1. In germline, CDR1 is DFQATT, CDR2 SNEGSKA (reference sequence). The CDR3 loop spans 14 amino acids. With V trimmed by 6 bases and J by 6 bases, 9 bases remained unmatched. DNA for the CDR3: TGCAGTGCCCCCAGGACAGGGCGGGATGAAAAACTGTTTTTT. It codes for CSAPRTGRDEKLFF.

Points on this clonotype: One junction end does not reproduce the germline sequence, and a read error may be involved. Written as DNA, the CDR3 is TGTACCATCAGTGAAATTCCCGGAACCTACTCTGGGGCCAACGTCCTGACTTTC. Protein sequence: CTISEIPGTYSGANVLTF. The chain combines TRBV10-3 with TRBJ2-6; no definite D call. Germline assignment: CDR1 ENHRY and CDR2 SYGVKD. The CDR3 runs 18 residues.

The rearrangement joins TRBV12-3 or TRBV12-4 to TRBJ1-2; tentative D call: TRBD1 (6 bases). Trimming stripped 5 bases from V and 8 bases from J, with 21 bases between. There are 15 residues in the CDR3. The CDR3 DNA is TGTGCCAGCAGTCCTTACTCAGGGGTGCAAGGAGGCTACACCTTC. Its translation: CASSPYSGVQGGYTF.

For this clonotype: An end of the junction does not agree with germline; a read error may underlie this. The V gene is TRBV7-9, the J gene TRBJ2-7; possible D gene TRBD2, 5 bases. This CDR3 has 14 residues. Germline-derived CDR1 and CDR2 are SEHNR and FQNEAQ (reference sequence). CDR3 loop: CASSPRTSVREQYF. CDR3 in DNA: TGTGCTAGCAGCCCCAGGACTTCTGTACGGGAGCAGTACTTC. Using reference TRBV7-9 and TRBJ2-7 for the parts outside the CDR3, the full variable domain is DTGVSQNPRHKITKRGQNVTFRCDPISEHNRLYWYRQTLGQGPEFLTYFQNEAQLEKSRLLSDRFSAERPKGSFSTLEIQRTEQGDSAMYLCASSPRTSVREQYFGPGTRLTVT.

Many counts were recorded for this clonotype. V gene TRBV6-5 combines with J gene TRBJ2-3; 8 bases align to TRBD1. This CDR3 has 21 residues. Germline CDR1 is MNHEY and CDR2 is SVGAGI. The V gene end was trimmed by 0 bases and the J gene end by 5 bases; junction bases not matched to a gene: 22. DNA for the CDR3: TGTGCCAGCAGTTACTCGCCGTTTGGGGACAGGAGCCACAGGGTTGGAGATACGCAGTATTTT. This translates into CASSYSPFGDRSHRVGDTQYF.

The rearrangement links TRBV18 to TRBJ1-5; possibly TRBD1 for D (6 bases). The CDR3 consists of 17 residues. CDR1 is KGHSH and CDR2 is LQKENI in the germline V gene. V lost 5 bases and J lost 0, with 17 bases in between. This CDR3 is CASSFLPDSNSNQPQHF. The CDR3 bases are TGTGCCAGCTCATTTTTACCGGACAGTAATAGCAATCAGCCCCAGCATTTT. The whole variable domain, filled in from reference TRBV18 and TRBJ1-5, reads NAGVMQNPRHLVRRRGQEARLRCSPMKGHSHVYWYRQLPEEGLKFMVYLQKENIIDESGMPKERFSAEFPKEGPSILRIQQVVRGDSAAYFCASSFLPDSNSNQPQHFGDGTRLSIL.

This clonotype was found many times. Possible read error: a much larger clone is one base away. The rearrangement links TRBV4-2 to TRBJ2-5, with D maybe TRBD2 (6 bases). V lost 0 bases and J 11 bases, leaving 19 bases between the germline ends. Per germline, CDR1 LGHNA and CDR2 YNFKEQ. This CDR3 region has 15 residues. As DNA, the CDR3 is TGTGCCAGCAGCCAAGATCGGCAGGGCGGGAATGAGCAGTACTTC. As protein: CASSQDRQGGNEQYF.

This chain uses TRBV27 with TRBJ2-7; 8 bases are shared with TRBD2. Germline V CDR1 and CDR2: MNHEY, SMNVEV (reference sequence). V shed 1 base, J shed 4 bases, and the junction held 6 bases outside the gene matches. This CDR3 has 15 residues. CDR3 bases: TGTGCCAGCAGTTTATTAGCGAGCGGGAGTTACGAGCAGTACTTC. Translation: CASSLLASGSYEQYF.

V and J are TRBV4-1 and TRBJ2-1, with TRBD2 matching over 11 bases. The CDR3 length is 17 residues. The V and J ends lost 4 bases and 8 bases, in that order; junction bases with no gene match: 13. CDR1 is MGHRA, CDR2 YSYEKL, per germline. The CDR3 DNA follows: TGCGCCAGCAGCCGCCAACCTACTAGCGGGAGTTCGGATGAGCAGTTCTTC. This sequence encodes CASSRQPTSGSSDEQFF.